The 5 T cell receptor beta chains reported below all come from one sample, sequenced in a study of PD-L1 blockade in urothelial cancer. Assay: immunoSEQ multiplex PCR; the TCRdb copy retains only in-frame clones and omits some. The repertoire holds some 110,000 clones, with approximately 90% as singletons. Time point defined: peripheral blood 6 weeks after treatment start. This specimen consisted of PBMCs, obtained around atezolizumab (anti-PD-L1) treatment. Receptor source: a man aged 60 to 75 with urothelial cancer.

This chain connects TRBV5-4 to TRBJ2-2; D may be TRBD2 (5 bases). V was pared by 4 bases and J by 8 bases, with 21 bases between. Germline V CDR1 and CDR2: SGHNT, YYREEE (reference sequence). The CDR3 consists of 16 residues. The CDR3 coding sequence is TGTGCCAGCAGCCCTGGAGGTGATCGGGTTTCAGGGGAGCTGTTTTTT. It is translated as CASSPGGDRVSGELFF. The whole variable domain, remainder taken from reference TRBV5-4 and TRBJ2-2, is ETGVTQSPTHLIKTRGQQVTLRCSSQSGHNTVSWYQQALGQGPQFIFQYYREEENGRGNFPPRFSGLQFPNYSSELNVNALELDDSALYLCASSPGGDRVSGELFFGEGSRLTVL.

This chain joins TRBV28 and TRBJ2-7, with 10 bases aligning to TRBD1. V lost 6 bases to trimming and J lost 5 bases; unmatched junction nucleotides: 16. The germline gives CDR1 MDHEN, CDR2 SYDVKM. The CDR3 length is 17 residues. Here the CDR3 reads CASRTGGRRREYHEQYF. Written as DNA, the CDR3 is TGTGCCAGCAGGACAGGGGGCCGGCGACGAGAATACCACGAGCAGTACTTC.

This clone appeared once. The chain joins TRBV7-9 to TRBJ2-7; a possible D gene is TRBD1 (6 bases). The CDR3 has 16 residues. Germline CDR1 SEHNR, CDR2 FQNEAQ (reference sequence). V shed 1 base and J shed 7 bases, with 20 bases lying between them. This chain's CDR3 is CASSLVVRGPQGEQYF. CDR3 in DNA: TGTGCCAGCAGCTTAGTGGTGAGGGGCCCCCAGGGGGAGCAGTACTTC.

The CDR3, as DNA: TGTGCCAGCAGTCTTAGCGGGGAGACCCAGTACTTC. It codes for CASSLSGETQYF. The V and J genes are TRBV5-5 and TRBJ2-5, with TRBD2 matching 7 bases. Per germline, CDR1 SGHKS and CDR2 YYEKEE (reference sequence). J lost 5 bases, V lost 5 bases, and 3 bases had no gene match. The CDR3 has 12 residues.

The gene calls are TRBV4-1 and TRBJ2-3, with 9 bases that match TRBD2. This CDR3 spans 17 amino acids. The junction had 8 bases not matched to a gene; V was cut back by 4 bases and J by 0 bases. Per germline, CDR1 MGHRA and CDR2 YSYEKL. This CDR3 is CASSLQPSGGSTDTQYF. The CDR3 DNA follows: TGCGCCAGCAGCCTACAACCCAGCGGGGGGAGCACAGATACGCAGTATTTT.